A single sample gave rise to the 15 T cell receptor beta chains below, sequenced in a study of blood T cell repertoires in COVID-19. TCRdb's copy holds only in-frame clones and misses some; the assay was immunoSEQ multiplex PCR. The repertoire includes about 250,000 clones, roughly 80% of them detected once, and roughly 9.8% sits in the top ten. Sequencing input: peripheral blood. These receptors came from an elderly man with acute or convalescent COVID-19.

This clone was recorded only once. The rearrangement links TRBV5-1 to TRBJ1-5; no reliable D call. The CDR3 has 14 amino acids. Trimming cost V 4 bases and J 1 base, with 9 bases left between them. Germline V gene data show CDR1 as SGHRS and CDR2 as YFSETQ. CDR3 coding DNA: TGCGCCAGCAGCCCACTTTCGAGCAATCAGCCCCAGCATTTT. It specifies CASSPLSSNQPQHF. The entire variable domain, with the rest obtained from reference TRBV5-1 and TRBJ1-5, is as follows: KAGVTQTPRYLIKTRGQQVTLSCSPISGHRSVSWYQQTPGQGLQFLFEYFSETQRNKGNFPGRFSGRQFSNSRSEMNVSTLELGDSALYLCASSPLSSNQPQHFGDGTRLSIL.

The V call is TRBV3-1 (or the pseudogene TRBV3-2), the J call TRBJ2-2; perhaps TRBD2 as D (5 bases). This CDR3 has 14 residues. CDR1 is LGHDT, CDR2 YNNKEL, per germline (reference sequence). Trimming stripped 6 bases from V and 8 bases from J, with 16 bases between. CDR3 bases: TGTGCCAGCAGTCGCGAGGGAATGACTGGGGAGCTGTTTTTT. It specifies CASSREGMTGELFF.

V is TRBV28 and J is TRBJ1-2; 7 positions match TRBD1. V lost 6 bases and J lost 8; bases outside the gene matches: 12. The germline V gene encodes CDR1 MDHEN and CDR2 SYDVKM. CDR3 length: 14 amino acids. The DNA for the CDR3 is TGTGCCAGCAGACGACAGGGACAAGCGTGGGGCTACACCTTC. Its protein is CASRRQGQAWGYTF.

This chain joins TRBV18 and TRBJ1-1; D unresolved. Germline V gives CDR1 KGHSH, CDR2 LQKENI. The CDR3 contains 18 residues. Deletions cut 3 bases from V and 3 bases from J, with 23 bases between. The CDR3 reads CASSPNTVLTGTDTEAFF. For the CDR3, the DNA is TGTGCCAGCTCACCTAATACCGTACTGACGGGAACGGACACTGAAGCTTTCTTT.

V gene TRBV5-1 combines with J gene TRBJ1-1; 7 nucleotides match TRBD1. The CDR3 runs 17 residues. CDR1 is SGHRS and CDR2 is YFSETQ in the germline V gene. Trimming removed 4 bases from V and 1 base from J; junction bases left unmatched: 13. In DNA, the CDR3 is TGCGCCAGCAGCCCAACCGAGACAGGGTTCACGAACACTGAAGCTTTCTTT. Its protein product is CASSPTETGFTNTEAFF.

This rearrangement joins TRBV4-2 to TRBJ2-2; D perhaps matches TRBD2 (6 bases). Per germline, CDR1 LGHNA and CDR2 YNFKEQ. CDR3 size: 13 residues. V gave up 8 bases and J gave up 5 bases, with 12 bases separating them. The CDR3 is CASRDRGTGELFF. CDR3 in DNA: TGTGCCAGCCGGGACCGGGGGACCGGGGAGCTGTTTTTT.

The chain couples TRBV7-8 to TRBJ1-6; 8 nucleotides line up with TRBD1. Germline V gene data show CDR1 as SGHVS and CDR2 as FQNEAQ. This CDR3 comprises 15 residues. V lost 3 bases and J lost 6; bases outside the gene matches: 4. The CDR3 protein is CASSLRTGSNSPLHF. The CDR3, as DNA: TGTGCCAGCAGCTTGCGGACAGGGAGTAATTCACCCCTCCACTTT.

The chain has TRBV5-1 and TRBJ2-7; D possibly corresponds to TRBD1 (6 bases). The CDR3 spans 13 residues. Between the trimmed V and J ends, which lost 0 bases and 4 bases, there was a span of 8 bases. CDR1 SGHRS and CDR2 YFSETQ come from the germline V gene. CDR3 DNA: TGCGCCAGCAGCTTGGCTGGACAGTACGAGCAGTACTTC. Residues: CASSLAGQYEQYF.

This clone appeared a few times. In DNA, the CDR3 is TGTGCCACGAGGACAGGGTCCAAGAACACCGGGGAGCTGTTTTTT. Its translation is CATRTGSKNTGELFF. This sequence joins TRBV19 and TRBJ2-2; 8 bases align to TRBD1. Trimming removed 10 bases from V and 1 base from J; junction bases left unmatched: 8. CDR1 LNHDA and CDR2 SQIVND come from the germline V gene (reference sequence). The CDR3 sequence is 15 residues long.

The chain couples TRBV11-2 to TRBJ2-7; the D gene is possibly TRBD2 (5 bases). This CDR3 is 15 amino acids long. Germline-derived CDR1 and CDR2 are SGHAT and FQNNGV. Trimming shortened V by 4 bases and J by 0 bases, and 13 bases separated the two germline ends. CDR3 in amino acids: CASSSPSGISYEQYF. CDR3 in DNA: TGTGCCAGCAGCTCCCCCTCGGGGATCTCCTACGAGCAGTACTTC.

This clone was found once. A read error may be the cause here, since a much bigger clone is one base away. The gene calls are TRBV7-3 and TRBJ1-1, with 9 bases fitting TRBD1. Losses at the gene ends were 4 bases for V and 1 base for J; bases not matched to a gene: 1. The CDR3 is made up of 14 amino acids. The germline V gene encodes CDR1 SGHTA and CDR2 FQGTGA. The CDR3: CASSSQGANTEAFF. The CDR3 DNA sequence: TGTGCCAGCAGCTCACAGGGGGCGAACACTGAAGCTTTCTTT.

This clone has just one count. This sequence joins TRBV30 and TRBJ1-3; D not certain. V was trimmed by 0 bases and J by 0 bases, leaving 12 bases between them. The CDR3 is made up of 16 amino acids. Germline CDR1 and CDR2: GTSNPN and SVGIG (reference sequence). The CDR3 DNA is TGTGCCTGGAGTGTACTAAGGAGGAGCTCTGGAAACACCATATATTTT. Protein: CAWSVLRRSSGNTIYF.

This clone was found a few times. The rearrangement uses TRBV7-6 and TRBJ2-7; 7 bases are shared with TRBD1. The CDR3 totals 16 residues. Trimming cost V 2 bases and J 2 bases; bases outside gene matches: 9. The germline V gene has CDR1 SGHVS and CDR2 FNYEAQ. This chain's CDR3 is CASSLTQGTVAYEQYF. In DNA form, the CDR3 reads TGTGCCAGCAGCTTAACGCAGGGGACAGTAGCCTACGAGCAGTACTTC.

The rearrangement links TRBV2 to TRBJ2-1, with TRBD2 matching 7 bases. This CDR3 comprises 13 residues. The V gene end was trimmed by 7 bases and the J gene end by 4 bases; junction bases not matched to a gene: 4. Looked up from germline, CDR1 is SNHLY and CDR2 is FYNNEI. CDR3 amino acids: CASNPGLYNEQFF. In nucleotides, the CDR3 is TGTGCCAGCAATCCGGGACTATACAATGAGCAGTTCTTC.

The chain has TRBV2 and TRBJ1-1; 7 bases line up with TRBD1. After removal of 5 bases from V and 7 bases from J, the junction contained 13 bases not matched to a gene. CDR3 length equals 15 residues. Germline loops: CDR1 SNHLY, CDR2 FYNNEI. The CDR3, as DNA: TGTGCCAGCAGTCGCCGGGGACAGACGGTGGATGAAGCTTTCTTT. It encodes CASSRRGQTVDEAFF. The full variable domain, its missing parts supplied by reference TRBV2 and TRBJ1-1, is EPEVTQTPSHQVTQMGQEVILRCVPISNHLYFYWYRQILGQKVEFLVSFYNNEISEKSEIFDDQFSVERPDGSNFTLKIRSTKLEDSAMYFCASSRRGQTVDEAFFGQGTRLTVV.